Listed below are T cell receptor beta chains from one sample, sequenced in a study of T cells expressing NK-cell markers. TCRdb processed the 5' RACE reads again and assigns one entry to each CDR3 protein, with no DNA. In all, the sample yields about 450,000 distinct CDR3 sequences. Sequenced material: blood T cells: a sorted CD56 or NKG2C T cell subset, CD4+ or CD8+ T cells, or bulk PBMC T cells (not recorded which). All receptors derive from a woman between 18 and 70 years old in good health. The CDR3 runs from the conserved cysteine through the conserved F or W. The order of the fields is V gene, J gene, CDR3 protein.

TRBV7-2	TRBJ1-6	CASSPRQANSPLHF
TRBV6-2/TRBV6-3	TRBJ2-7	CASSYHLWREVHYEQYF
TRBV30	TRBJ2-1	CAWGQASGFRSTRNEQFF
TRBV5-1	TRBJ2-2	CASSTGTSGRTGELFF
TRBV20-1	TRBJ2-1	CSARGTSGDYNEQFF
TRBV12-3/TRBV12-4	TRBJ1-2	CASRGQRYGYTF
TRBV12-3/TRBV12-4	TRBJ2-5	CASSPLIRLAEETQYF
TRBV11-2	TRBJ2-5	CASSPGAMASGAAETQYF
TRBV20-1	TRBJ2-5	CSASRGLAGSQETQYF
TRBV7-9	TRBJ2-3	CASSAQGAGGPSDTQYF
TRBV6-5	TRBJ2-2	CASSYSAAGPGELFF
TRBV20-1	TRBJ2-7	CSASSPREYEQYF
TRBV5-1	TRBJ1-1	CASSGSGFAEAFF
TRBV29-1	TRBJ2-3	CSGTIQFGAPDTQYF
TRBV6-2/TRBV6-3	TRBJ2-1	CASSYRYEQFF
TRBV4-3	TRBJ2-3	CASSRTGTGSDTQYF
TRBV5-5	TRBJ1-1	CASTPLTRVPEAFF
TRBV20-1	TRBJ2-2	CSALGQGTGELFF
TRBV6-4	TRBJ2-3	CASSRLAGGDTQYF
TRBV6-1	TRBJ1-5	CASRSFRGLQPQHF
TRBV12-3/TRBV12-4	TRBJ2-3	CASSHALTYTDTQYF
TRBV20-1	TRBJ1-4	CSAETGQVNTRLFF
TRBV5-1	TRBJ2-7	CASRGARYEQYF
TRBV20-1	TRBJ2-4	CSARLRGGGWAKNIQYF
TRBV5-1	TRBJ1-2	CASSLDPMTNYGYTF
TRBV12-3/TRBV12-4	TRBJ1-2	CASKAGFYGYTF
TRBV6-2/TRBV6-3	TRBJ2-1	CASSRNLAGGNEQFF
TRBV2	TRBJ2-2	CASSVYINTGELFF
TRBV5-1	TRBJ2-2	CASSWTGENTGELFF
TRBV20-1	TRBJ2-2	CSARGGLTPTGELFF
TRBV29-1	TRBJ1-4	CSVERVEKLFF
TRBV7-2	TRBJ1-4	CASSLAGGSSGEKLFF
TRBV29-1	TRBJ2-1	CSVEGLSLARIYNEQFF
TRBV20-1	TRBJ1-1	CSARRERWAFF
TRBV6-5	TRBJ2-3	CASSYSGATDTQYF
TRBV4-3	TRBJ1-6	CASSPTGSSYNSPLHF
TRBV20-1	TRBJ2-1	CSASLSHNEQFF
TRBV24-1	TRBJ1-2	CATSDVGAGGYTF
TRBV19	TRBJ2-1	CASSIAGFNEQFF
TRBV5-1	TRBJ2-7	CASSPRTDLYEQYF
TRBV12-3/TRBV12-4	TRBJ2-5	CASSGPETQYF
TRBV7-8	TRBJ1-2	CASSRQVEIYGYTF
TRBV20-1	TRBJ1-4	CSAQGTGDSGNEKLFF
TRBV6-1	TRBJ1-6	CASRPRGQSPLHF
TRBV19	TRBJ1-1	CASTPGQGRMNTEAFF
TRBV7-3	TRBJ2-1	CASSPQGAENEQFF
TRBV2	TRBJ2-3	CASKGTGGPTDTQYF